One and the same sample provided the 24 T cell receptor beta chains below, sequenced in a study of shared clonotypes between healthy human individuals (dated by TCRdb to between 2020 and 2021). The method behind the library was the immunoSEQ multiplex PCR assay. TCRdb obtained this table from immuneACCESS and retained in-frame rearrangements with V and J assigned. These tables miss some clones; where compared with another copy, unresolved V genes account for less than half of the shortfall, and the remainder is unexplained. For this sample there are 2 million to 2.5 million clones; more than 85% appear just once. 0.39% of the sample goes to the ten largest clones. Sequences were obtained from naive CD4+ T cells from PBMCs. The meaning of the sample's cell subset or site label: CD45RA+ positively selected. Receptors were obtained from a man aged 18-30 years in good health. Some clones in this sample may be carry-over from other donors' samples.

This clone has just one count. The gene calls are TRBV27 and TRBJ1-4, with a weak D call TRBD1 (5 bases). The CDR3 extends over 15 amino acids. Germline loops: CDR1 MNHEY, CDR2 SMNVEV (reference sequence). V gave up 5 bases and J gave up 3 bases, with 13 bases separating them. The CDR3 is CASSPRRGANEKLFF. In DNA, the CDR3 is TGTGCCAGCAGTCCCCGCCGGGGGGCTAATGAAAAACTGTTTTTT.

This chain connects TRBV7-9 to TRBJ1-2; 7 bases are a match to TRBD1. Germline V gene data show CDR1 as SEHNR and CDR2 as FQNEAQ (reference sequence). With 0 bases clipped from V and 7 bases from J, the junction kept 14 bases outside the gene matches. The CDR3 is 17 residues long. The CDR3: CASSLAGSSTGPVGYTF. CDR3 DNA: TGTGCCAGCAGCTTAGCGGGATCATCGACAGGGCCAGTTGGCTACACCTTC.

As for this clone: Other DNA sequences in this sample translate to the same CDR3. The chain is built from TRBV18 and TRBJ2-3; D is undetermined. The CDR3 has 11 residues. Between the trimmed V and J ends, which lost 6 bases and 6 bases, there was a span of 7 bases. Germline V gene data show CDR1 as KGHSH and CDR2 as LQKENI. The CDR3 protein is CASSNSDTQYF. CDR3 nucleotides: TGTGCCAGCTCCAATAGCGATACGCAGTATTTT.

A word on this clone: In the same sample, other DNA sequences code for this CDR3. The chain has TRBV11-3 and TRBJ2-1; no definite D call. The CDR3 covers 12 residues. V lost 1 base and J 6 bases, leaving 4 bases between the germline ends. Germline V gives CDR1 SGHNT, CDR2 YENEEA. CDR3 sequence (DNA): TGTGCCAGCAGCTTAGGGTCCAATGAGCAGTTCTTC. Its protein product is CASSLGSNEQFF.

The V and J genes are TRBV19 and TRBJ1-2; D is ambiguous. CDR3 length equals 16 residues. V shed 0 bases and J shed 1 base, with 12 bases lying between them. Per germline, CDR1 LNHDA and CDR2 SQIVND (reference sequence). CDR3 residues: CASSIDRTRLNYGYTF. In DNA, the CDR3 is TGTGCCAGTAGTATAGACAGGACTCGACTTAACTATGGCTACACCTTC.

The chain uses TRBV30 and TRBJ2-1, with 9 bases fitting TRBD2. The CDR3 is 16 residues long. The V segment lost 2 bases and the J segment 1 base; nucleotides outside the gene matches: 6. Germline-derived CDR1 and CDR2 are GTSNPN and SVGIG (reference sequence). The DNA for the CDR3 is TGTGCCTGGAGTTTCAGCGGGAGGATATCCTACAATGAGCAGTTCTTC. It specifies CAWSFSGRISYNEQFF.

The DNA of the CDR3 is TGTGCCAGCAGCTCCCCGAAGAGGGGGCATGAAAAACTGTTTTTT. Protein: CASSSPKRGHEKLFF. The chain is built from TRBV5-6 and TRBJ1-4; 7 nucleotides match TRBD1. The CDR3 is made up of 15 amino acids. J gave up 6 bases and V 3 bases, and 8 bases lay outside the gene matches. Germline values: CDR1 SGHDT, CDR2 YYEEEE.

The genes are TRBV6-5 and TRBJ1-1, with D unresolved. V shed 6 bases and J shed 5 bases, with 19 bases lying between them. This CDR3 has 15 residues. CDR1 is MNHEY and CDR2 is SVGAGI in the germline V gene. This CDR3 is CASRGVQYLGTEAFF. The CDR3 DNA reads as TGTGCCAGCAGGGGAGTGCAGTATTTGGGGACTGAAGCTTTCTTT.

The chain links TRBV5-5 to TRBJ1-2, with D perhaps TRBD1 (5 bases). The CDR3 has 15 amino acids. CDR1 and CDR2 (germline): SGHKS, YYEKEE (reference sequence). With 0 bases removed from V and 4 bases from J, the gap between germline ends came to 13 bases. CDR3 sequence reads: CASSLAGSGSYGYTF. CDR3 coding DNA: TGTGCCAGCAGCTTGGCAGGGAGTGGTTCCTATGGCTACACCTTC.

The CDR3 region has the DNA TGTGCCAGTAGTATCGGGACAGGGATCCACGAGCAGTACTTC. Amino acid sequence: CASSIGTGIHEQYF. The chain combines TRBV19 with TRBJ2-7, with 9 positions matching TRBD1. CDR1 is LNHDA and CDR2 is SQIVND in the germline V gene (reference sequence). The CDR3 has 14 amino acids. The junction had 5 bases not matched to a gene; V was cut back by 3 bases and J by 5 bases. The full variable domain, completed using reference TRBV19 and TRBJ2-7, is DGGITQSPKYLFRKEGQNVTLSCEQNLNHDAMYWYRQDPGQGLRLIYYSQIVNDFQKGDIAEGYSVSREKKESFPLTVTSAQKNPTAFYLCASSIGTGIHEQYFGPGTRLTVT.

On this clone: This CDR3 is also generated by other DNA sequences in the sample. V and J are TRBV27 and TRBJ1-5; unclear D gene. Trimming left V 3 bases short and J 3 bases short, with 6 bases between. CDR1 and CDR2 (germline): MNHEY, SMNVEV (reference sequence). The CDR3 is made up of 13 amino acids. The CDR3 region has the DNA TGTGCCAGCAGTTTCAGTCTCAATCAGCCCCAGCATTTT. It translates to CASSFSLNQPQHF.

The rearrangement uses TRBV5-4 and TRBJ2-1; D is possibly TRBD2 (7 bases). Trimming left V 4 bases short and J 7 bases short, with 18 bases between. This CDR3 region has 15 residues. CDR1 and CDR2 (germline): SGHNT, YYREEE (reference sequence). The CDR3 sequence is CASSPETGGWNEQFF. CDR3 coding DNA: TGTGCCAGCAGCCCCGAGACGGGGGGCTGGAATGAGCAGTTCTTC.

The V gene is TRBV6-1, the J gene TRBJ1-5; D might be TRBD1 (5 bases). In germline, CDR1 is MNHNS, CDR2 SASEGT. This CDR3 region has 15 residues. Between the trimmed V and J ends, which lost 7 bases and 0 bases, there was a span of 13 bases. CDR3 nucleotides: TGTGCCAGCACCACAGGACGGTATAGCAATCAGCCCCAGCATTTT. This translates into CASTTGRYSNQPQHF.

This chain connects TRBV7-3 to TRBJ1-5; D remains unclear. This CDR3 has 13 residues. With 1 base removed from V and 7 bases from J, the gap between germline ends came to 8 bases. Per the germline V gene, CDR1 is SGHTA and CDR2 is FQGTGA. CDR3 in DNA: TGTGCCAGCAGCTTAATGCCGGGACAGCCCCAGCATTTT. It yields the protein CASSLMPGQPQHF.

The chain recombines TRBV28 with TRBJ2-6; TRBD1 might be the D (5 bases). CDR1 and CDR2 (germline): MDHEN, SYDVKM. Between the trimmed V and J ends, which lost 8 bases and 0 bases, there was a span of 11 bases. The CDR3 loop spans 15 amino acids. In nucleotides, the CDR3 is TGTGCCAGCGGGCGACAGTCCTCTGGGGCCAACGTCCTGACTTTC. Its translation is CASGRQSSGANVLTF.

Concerning this clone itself: In the same sample, other DNA sequences code for this CDR3. This chain links TRBV6-5 with TRBJ2-5, with D perhaps given as TRBD1 or TRBD2 (5 bases each). Trimming pared 2 bases from V and 5 bases from J, leaving 9 bases between. The CDR3 length is 13 residues. The germline CDR1 and CDR2 sequences are MNHEY and SVGAGI. CDR3 coding DNA: TGTGCCAGCAGTTACGGGGGAGTCGAGACCCAGTACTTC. Residues: CASSYGGVETQYF.

The chain uses TRBV5-1 and TRBJ1-1; D possibly corresponds to TRBD1 (5 bases). Germline CDR1 is SGHRS and CDR2 is YFSETQ. V dropped 1 base and J dropped 1 base, with 14 bases sitting between them. The CDR3 runs to 16 residues. CDR3 loop: CASSLKLEQGNTEAFF. In nucleotides, the CDR3 is TGCGCCAGCAGCTTGAAGCTCGAGCAGGGGAACACTGAAGCTTTCTTT.

In this sample, this clone turned up once. CDR3 region: CASSLGWGVGPYEQYF. Written as DNA, the CDR3 is TGTGCCAGCAGCTTAGGGTGGGGGGTAGGCCCCTACGAGCAGTACTTC. The J gene is TRBJ2-7, the V gene TRBV7-2; TRBD2 might be the D (6 bases). CDR3 length: 16 amino acids. The germline V and J ends were trimmed by 1 base and 2 bases, with 15 bases remaining between them. Germline V gene sequence: CDR1 SGHTA, CDR2 FQGNSA.

This chain links TRBV5-1 with TRBJ1-4, with 10 nucleotides matching TRBD1. This CDR3 contains 14 residues. Germline loops: CDR1 SGHRS, CDR2 YFSETQ. V lost 4 bases to trimming and J lost 11 bases; unmatched junction nucleotides: 8. Written as DNA, the CDR3 is TGCGCCAGCAGCGACAGACAGGGGGCAGGGAAACTGTTTTTT. This gives the protein CASSDRQGAGKLFF.

Notes on this clone: The sample holds other DNA sequences that translate to the same CDR3. The rearrangement uses TRBV6-5 and TRBJ1-5; D call uncertain. CDR1 is MNHEY and CDR2 is SVGAGI in the germline V gene. The CDR3 has 13 amino acids. Trimming shortened V by 0 bases and J by 7 bases, and 7 bases separated the two germline ends. CDR3 loop: CASSYSIGQPQHF. CDR3 nucleotide sequence: TGTGCCAGCAGTTACTCTATCGGGCAGCCCCAGCATTTT.

This chain uses TRBV5-1 with TRBJ2-7, with TRBD1 as a possible D gene (5 bases). V gave up 7 bases and J gave up 4 bases, with 12 bases separating them. The CDR3 covers 12 residues. The germline V gene has CDR1 SGHRS and CDR2 YFSETQ. This CDR3 reads CASGTTVYEQYF. CDR3 DNA sequence: TGCGCCAGCGGCACGACAGTTTACGAGCAGTACTTC.

This rearrangement joins TRBV5-1 to TRBJ1-2; D possibly corresponds to TRBD1 (6 bases). Trimming left V 1 base short and J 6 bases short, with 19 bases between. From germline, CDR1 is SGHRS and CDR2 YFSETQ. CDR3 length: 16 amino acids. CDR3 DNA: TGCGCCAGCAGCTTGTTGGCCCCGCCGGGGGGCGATGGCTACACCTTC. It translates to CASSLLAPPGGDGYTF.

This clone was seen only a few times. Within the sample, other DNA sequences also encode this same CDR3. The chain combines TRBV7-3 with TRBJ2-2, with TRBD2 matching over 11 bases. Germline lookup yields CDR1 SGHTA and CDR2 FQGTGA. The V gene end was trimmed by 2 bases and the J gene end by 1 base; junction bases not matched to a gene: 0. This CDR3 is 16 amino acids long. The CDR3 loop is CASSLGTSGNTGELFF. CDR3 nucleotides: TGTGCCAGCAGCTTAGGGACTAGCGGGAACACCGGGGAGCTGTTTTTT.

CDR3 in amino acids: CASTASGTDTQYF. CDR3 in DNA: TGTGCCAGCACCGCCTCGGGCACAGATACGCAGTATTTT. The chain employs TRBV28 and TRBJ2-3; D unclear. From germline, CDR1 is MDHEN and CDR2 SYDVKM. V lost 7 bases to trimming and J lost 1 base, with 9 bases between them. The CDR3 spans 13 residues.